Below, one TCR beta chain is given with its context. The antigen is unknown. V gave up 4 bases and J gave up 4 bases; unmatched junction bases: 4. CDR3 length: 15 residues. The germline V gene encodes CDR1 MDHEN and CDR2 SYDVKM. The sample originates from a study of cytomegalovirus exposure and HLA in healthy donors. The PCR made use of 60 Vbeta and 13 Jbeta primers. TCRdb's table, derived via immunoSEQ multiplex PCR, lists solely in-frame clones and lacks some. The sample includes more than 95,000 clones, 78% seen only once; the top ten take 11%. Study-wide results and caveats: The study flagged fewer than 200 TCR beta chains as cytomegalovirus-associated. Later, an analysis found that common viral pathogens appeared to be linked with several of the most significant clusters. Among TCR sequences, most were rare, though some public TCRs appeared in many donors.

Sequenced material: PBMCs. The receptor was derived from a man aged 30 to 45 in good health and CMV-seropositive. The chain carries TRBV28 and TRBJ2-5, with 12 bases aligning to TRBD1. The CDR3 nucleotides read TGTGCCAGCAGTTCCGGGACAGGGGGCGTAGAGACCCAGTACTTC. Translated, it gives CASSSGTGGVETQYF. Looking up the rest from reference TRBV28 and TRBJ2-5 gives the full variable domain: DVKVTQSSRYLVKRTGEKVFLECVQDMDHENMFWYRQDPGLGLRLIYFSYDVKMKEKGDIPEGYSVSREKKERFSLILESASTNQTSMYLCASSSGTGGVETQYFGPGTRLLVL.